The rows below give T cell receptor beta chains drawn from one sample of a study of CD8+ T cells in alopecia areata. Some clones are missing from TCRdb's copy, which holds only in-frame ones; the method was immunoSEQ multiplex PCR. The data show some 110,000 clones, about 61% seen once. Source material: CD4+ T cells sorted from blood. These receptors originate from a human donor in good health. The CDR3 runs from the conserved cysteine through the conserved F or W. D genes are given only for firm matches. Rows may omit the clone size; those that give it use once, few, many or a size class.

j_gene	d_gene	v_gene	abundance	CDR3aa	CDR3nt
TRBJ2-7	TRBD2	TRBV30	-	CAWTSGGSSYEQYF	TGTGCCTGGACAAGCGGGGGGAGCTCCTACGAGCAGTACTTC
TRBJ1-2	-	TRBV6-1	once	CASSSQGYTF	TGTGCCAGCAGTAGCCAGGGCTACACCTTC
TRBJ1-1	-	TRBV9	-	CASSVNSGNTEAFF	TGTGCCAGCAGCGTAAATTCGGGGAACACTGAAGCTTTCTTT
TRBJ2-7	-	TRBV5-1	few	CASSLMFDEQYF	TGCGCCAGCAGCCTAATGTTCGACGAGCAGTACTTC
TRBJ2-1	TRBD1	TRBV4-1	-	CASSHGQGGNEQFF	TGCGCCAGCAGCCACGGACAGGGAGGCAATGAGCAGTTCTTC
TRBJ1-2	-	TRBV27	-	CASSSSQNWNNYGYTF	TGTGCCAGCAGTTCTAGTCAGAATTGGAATAACTATGGCTACACCTTC
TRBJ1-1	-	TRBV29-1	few	CGGQDTEAFF	TGCGGGGGGCAGGACACTGAAGCTTTCTTT
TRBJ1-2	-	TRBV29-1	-	CSVETTGSYGYTF	TGCAGCGTGGAGACGACAGGAAGCTATGGCTACACCTTC
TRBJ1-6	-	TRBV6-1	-	CASSGGNSPLHF	TGTGCCAGCAGTGGGGGGAATTCACCCCTCCACTTT
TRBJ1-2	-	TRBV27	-	CASSVQAIGGYTF	TGTGCCAGCAGTGTCCAGGCCATCGGGGGCTACACCTTC
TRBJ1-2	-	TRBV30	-	CAWSVQALYGYTF	TGTGCCTGGAGTGTACAGGCCCTCTATGGCTACACCTTC
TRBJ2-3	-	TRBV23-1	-	CASSQSKGATDTQYF	TGCGCCAGCAGTCAATCGAAAGGGGCCACAGATACGCAGTATTTT
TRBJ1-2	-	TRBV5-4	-	CASSLIRSDGGHTF	TGTGCCAGCAGCTTGATTAGGTCCGACGGAGGTCACACCTTC